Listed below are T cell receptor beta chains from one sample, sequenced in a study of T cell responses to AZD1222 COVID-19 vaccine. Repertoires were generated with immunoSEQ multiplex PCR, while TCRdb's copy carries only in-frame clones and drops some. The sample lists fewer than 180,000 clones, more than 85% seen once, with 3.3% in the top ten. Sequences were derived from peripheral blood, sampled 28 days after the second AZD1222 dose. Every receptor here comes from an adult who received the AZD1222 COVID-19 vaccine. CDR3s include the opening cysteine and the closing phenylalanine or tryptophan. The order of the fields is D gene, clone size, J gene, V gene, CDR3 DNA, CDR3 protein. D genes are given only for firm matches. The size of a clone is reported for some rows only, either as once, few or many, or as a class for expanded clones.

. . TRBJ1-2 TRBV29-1 TGCAGCGTTGGGGTCCGCTATGGCTACACCTTC CSVGVRYGYTF
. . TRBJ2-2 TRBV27 TGTGCCAGCAGTTTATCGACGGTGAACACCGGGGAGCTGTTTTTT CASSLSTVNTGELFF
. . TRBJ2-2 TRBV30 TGTGCCCTCGGACAGAACACCGGGGAGCTGTTTTTT CALGQNTGELFF
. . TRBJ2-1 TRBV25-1 TGTGCCAGCAGTGAGTTCAGTTCGCGCGAGCAGTTCTTC CASSEFSSREQFF
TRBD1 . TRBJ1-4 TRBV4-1 TGCGCCAGCAGCCCACCACAAGGACAGGGGAAGGAAAAACTGTTTTTT CASSPPQGQGKEKLFF
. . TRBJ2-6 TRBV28 TGTGCCAGCAGATCCTACTCTGGGGCCAACGTCCTGACTTTC CASRSYSGANVLTF
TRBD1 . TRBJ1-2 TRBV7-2 TGTGCCAGCAGCTTAGCCCCGACAGGGGGTTACTATGGCTACACCTTC CASSLAPTGGYYGYTF
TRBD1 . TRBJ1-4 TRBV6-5 TGTGCCAGCAGTTACTCAGGACAGGGGAGAGAAAAACTGTTTTTT CASSYSGQGREKLFF
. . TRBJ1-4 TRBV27 TGTGCCAGCAGTTTAACACTGTTTAATGAAAAACTGTTTTTT CASSLTLFNEKLFF
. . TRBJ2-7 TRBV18 TGTGCCAGCTCACCTTCCATGAGCGAAGAGCAGTACTTC CASSPSMSEEQYF
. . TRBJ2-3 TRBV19 TGTGCCAGTAGTCCTTGGGCCAGGGGTGGAGCGCAGTATTTT CASSPWARGGAQYF
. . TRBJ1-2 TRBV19 TGTGCGGTGGGCGGGGTTGGAACAGGTTATGGCTACACCTTC CAVGGVGTGYGYTF
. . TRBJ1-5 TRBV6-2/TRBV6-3 TGTGCCAGCAGTGAGACGGGGGGCAATCAGCCCCAGCATTTT CASSETGGNQPQHF
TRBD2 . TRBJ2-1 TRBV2 TGTGCCAGCAGTGCGGACGGGAGGGCCACTGAGCAGTTCTTC CASSADGRATEQFF
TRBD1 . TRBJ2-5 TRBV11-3 TGTGCCAGCAGCTTAGGACAGGGGGGAGAGACCCAGTACTTC CASSLGQGGETQYF
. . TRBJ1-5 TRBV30 TGTGCCTGGAGTGCCAGGGGATCTCAGCCCCAGCATTTT CAWSARGSQPQHF
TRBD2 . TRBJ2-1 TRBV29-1 TGCAGCGTTGCCCTGGGACTAGCAGGCGATGAGCAGTTCTTC CSVALGLAGDEQFF
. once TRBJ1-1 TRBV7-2 TGTGCCAGCAGCTTATCAGGGCTCGCTGAAGCTTTCTTT CASSLSGLAEAFF
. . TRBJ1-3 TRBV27 TGTGCCAGCAGTGAGGGGGGCGAATCTGGAAACACCATATATTTT CASSEGGESGNTIYF
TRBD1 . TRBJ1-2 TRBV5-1 TGCGCCAGCAGCTTAGGACAGGGCATGGAGGTGGATGGCTACACCTTC CASSLGQGMEVDGYTF
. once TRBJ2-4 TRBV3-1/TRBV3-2 TGTGCCAGCAGCCAAGGAGGGACAGCCAAAAACATTCAGTACTTC CASSQGGTAKNIQYF
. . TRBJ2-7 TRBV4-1 TGCGCCAGCAGCCTAGGAAGCGGAAACTCCTACGAGCAGTACTTC CASSLGSGNSYEQYF
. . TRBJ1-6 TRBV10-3 TGTGCCATCAGTGATTGGACGGCAGCCGATAATTCACCCCTCCACTTT CAISDWTAADNSPLHF
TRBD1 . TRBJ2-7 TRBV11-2 TGTGCCAGCAGCTTATCGGGGACAGGTGCCTACGAGCAGTACTTC CASSLSGTGAYEQYF
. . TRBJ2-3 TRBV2 TGTGCCAGCAGTAGGCCCCAAGGCACAGATACGCAGTATTTT CASSRPQGTDTQYF
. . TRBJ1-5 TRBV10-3 TGTGCCATCAGTGGTGGGTTCGAGGGGCCCCAGCATTTT CAISGGFEGPQHF
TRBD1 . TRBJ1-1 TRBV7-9 TGTGCCAGCAGCTGGGGAAACAGGGGAGACACTGAAGCTTTCTTT CASSWGNRGDTEAFF
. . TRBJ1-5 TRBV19 TGTGCCAGTAGTATAATTACTCAGCCCCAGCATTTT CASSIITQPQHF
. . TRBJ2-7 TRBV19 TGTGCCAGTAGTATGCGGGGAACCTACGAGCAGTACTTC CASSMRGTYEQYF
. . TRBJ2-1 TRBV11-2 TGTGCCAGCAGCTTAAAACGTCCCTCTAGAACCTCCTACAATGAGCAGTTCTTC CASSLKRPSRTSYNEQFF
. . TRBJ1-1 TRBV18 TGTGCCAGCTCACCAGTAGAACTGCTGAACACTGAAGCTTTCTTT CASSPVELLNTEAFF
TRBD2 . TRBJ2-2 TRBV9 TGTGCCAGCAGTGTGAGCGGGAGGGCCGCCGGGGAGCTGTTTTTT CASSVSGRAAGELFF
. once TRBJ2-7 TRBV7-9 TGTGCCAGCAGCCAACAATACGAGCAGTACTTC CASSQQYEQYF
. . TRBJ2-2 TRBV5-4 TGTGCCAGCAGCTTGAACAGCGTAAACACCGGGGAGCTGTTTTTT CASSLNSVNTGELFF
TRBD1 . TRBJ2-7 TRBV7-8 TGTGCCAGCAGCCTTACATGGACAGGCTCCTACGAGCAGTACTTC CASSLTWTGSYEQYF
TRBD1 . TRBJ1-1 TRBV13 TGTGCCAGCAGCAGATGGACAGGGGTGAACACTGAAGCTTTCTTT CASSRWTGVNTEAFF
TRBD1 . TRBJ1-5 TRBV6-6 TGTGCCAGCACAACGGGGGAGAACAGGGGGAATCAGCCCCAGCATTTT CASTTGENRGNQPQHF
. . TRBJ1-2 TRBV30 TGTGCCTGGGGGGCCCTTAGGAGAGGCTACACCTTC CAWGALRRGYTF
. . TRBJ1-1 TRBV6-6 TGTGCCAGCGGGTTACTTGACAGGTCTGAAGCTTTCTTT CASGLLDRSEAFF
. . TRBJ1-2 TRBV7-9 TGTGCCAGCAGCTTCATAGCCGAGAGCGAACACACCTTC CASSFIAESEHTF
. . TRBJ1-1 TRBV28 TGTGCCAGCAGTTTTTACAGAGACACTGAAGCTTTCTTT CASSFYRDTEAFF
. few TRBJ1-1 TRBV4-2 TGTGCCAGCAGCCAAGCCGACAGGTACACTGAAGCTTTCTTT CASSQADRYTEAFF
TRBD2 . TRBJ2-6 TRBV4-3 TGCGCCAGCAGCCAATCTAGCGGGAGGGCCCCTGGGGCCAACGTCCTGACTTTC CASSQSSGRAPGANVLTF
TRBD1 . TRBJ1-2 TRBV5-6 TGTGCCAGCAGCCGAACAGGGGTTGACTATGGCTACACCTTC CASSRTGVDYGYTF
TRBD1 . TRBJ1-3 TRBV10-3 TGTGCCATCCGGAGCATCCCCCCCGTAACGACAGGGGGGACTGGAAACACCATATATTTT CAIRSIPPVTTGGTGNTIYF
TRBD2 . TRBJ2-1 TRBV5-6 TGTGCCAGCAGCGATAGCGGGAGGGCTACCTACAATGAGCAGTTCTTC CASSDSGRATYNEQFF
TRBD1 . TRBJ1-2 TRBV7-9 TGTGCCAGCAGCCAGGGGACAGGGGTAATTGGCTACACCTTC CASSQGTGVIGYTF
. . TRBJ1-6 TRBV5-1 TGCGCCAGCAGCCGCGAAGGGGAAAGTTCACCCCTCCACTTT CASSREGESSPLHF
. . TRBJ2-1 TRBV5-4 TGTGCCAGCAGCTCCCCACAGGGACTCGGCAATGAGCAGTTCTTC CASSSPQGLGNEQFF
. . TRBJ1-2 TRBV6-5 TGTGCCAGCAGAGGTGAGGCTTCTGATGGCTACACCTTC CASRGEASDGYTF
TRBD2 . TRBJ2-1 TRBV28 TGTGCCAGCAGTCCTGCCGGCGGGAGGTGGGATAACTACAATGAGCAGTTCTTC CASSPAGGRWDNYNEQFF
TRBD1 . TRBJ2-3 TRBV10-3 TGTGCCAGCGTCCCGGGACAGGGTCTCGAGGGCACAGATACGCAGTATTTT CASVPGQGLEGTDTQYF
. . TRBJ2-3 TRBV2 TGTGCCAGCAGTGACGGGCGGGGAGGAGGAGATACGCAGTATTTT CASSDGRGGGDTQYF
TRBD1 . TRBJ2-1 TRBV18 TGTGCCAGCTCACCACCGGGACAGGGATACAATGAGCAGTTCTTC CASSPPGQGYNEQFF